The rows below give T cell receptor beta chains drawn from one sample of a study of cytomegalovirus exposure and HLA in healthy donors. Assay: immunoSEQ multiplex PCR; the TCRdb copy retains only in-frame clones and omits some. The sample records around 170,000 clones, around 80% being singletons. The specimen was PBMCs. These receptors came from a woman in her 40s in good health and CMV-seronegative. Each CDR3 is given with its conserved first and last residue. D genes are given only for firm matches. Clone size is stated in some rows and not others, as once, few, many or a class when expanded.

cdr3_nt cdr3_aa j_call d_call v_call clone_size
TGTGCCAGCAGAGGGACAGACGGCTACACCTTC CASRGTDGYTF TRBJ1-2 TRBD1 TRBV6-5 .
TGTGCCAGCAGCTCAACCCCGGGACTACCGAACACCGGGGAGCTGTTTTTT CASSSTPGLPNTGELFF TRBJ2-2 TRBD2 TRBV7-3 .
TGTGCCAGCAGTTTAAGAGGGTTAGAGCAGTACTTC CASSLRGLEQYF TRBJ2-7 . TRBV28 .
TGTGCCATCAGTGATCCAGGGCTAGGCTACACCTTC CAISDPGLGYTF TRBJ1-2 . TRBV10-3 once
TGTGCCAGCAGCAATGGACAGAACTATGGCTACACCTTC CASSNGQNYGYTF TRBJ1-2 . TRBV6-5 .
TGCGCCAGCAGCCCAGAGGATGGACAGGGGGCGGCATATCGCTACACCTTC CASSPEDGQGAAYRYTF TRBJ1-2 TRBD1 TRBV5-1 .
TGTTCCACCTTGGACAGGGAATCCTCATCTGGGGCCAACGTCCTGACTTTC CSTLDRESSSGANVLTF TRBJ2-6 TRBD1 TRBV7-9 .
TGTGCCAGCAGCGTCCTGGGACACTCCTACGAGCAGTACTTC CASSVLGHSYEQYF TRBJ2-7 . TRBV7-2 .
TGTGCCAGCAGCTTATTGACAGGGGCGCTATTTTACACCTTC CASSLLTGALFYTF TRBJ1-2 TRBD1 TRBV7-9 .
TGTGCCAGCAGTGAAGACCAGCGGGGGCACAATGAGCAGTTCTTC CASSEDQRGHNEQFF TRBJ2-1 TRBD2 TRBV6-1 .
TGTGCCAGCAGCGTCCTCGGGACAGAGGGTGAGCAGTTCTTC CASSVLGTEGEQFF TRBJ2-1 TRBD1 TRBV9 .
TGTGCCAGCAGCTTAGATCTAGCGGGCCACACAGATACGCAGTATTTT CASSLDLAGHTDTQYF TRBJ2-3 TRBD2 TRBV7-2 .
TGTGCCAGCAGTCCGGTCCGGACAGCTTCATCGGGTGAAAAACTGTTTTTT CASSPVRTASSGEKLFF TRBJ1-4 . TRBV7-9 once
TGTGCCAGCAGTTTAAACAGGGCCACAGATACGCAGTATTTT CASSLNRATDTQYF TRBJ2-3 . TRBV27 .
TGTGCCAGCAGCTTAGAGGCCCCAGGGGGGTGGAATGAAAAACTGTTTTTT CASSLEAPGGWNEKLFF TRBJ1-4 TRBD1 TRBV7-2 .
TGTGCCAGCAGTTCCGACAGGGTCCACAATCAGCCCCAGCATTTT CASSSDRVHNQPQHF TRBJ1-5 TRBD1 TRBV6-1 .
TGTGCCAGTAGTATGAAGAGAGGGATGATGGATGAGCAGTTCTTC CASSMKRGMMDEQFF TRBJ2-1 . TRBV19 .
TGTGCCTGGAGTGTACGCCGGACGGGGACTGAAGCTTTCTTT CAWSVRRTGTEAFF TRBJ1-1 . TRBV30 few
TGTGCCAGCAGTGAAGCACACAGGGGAAACTATGGCTACACCTTC CASSEAHRGNYGYTF TRBJ1-2 TRBD1 TRBV25-1 .
TGTGCCAGCAGGACAGATACCTACGAGCAGTACTTC CASRTDTYEQYF TRBJ2-7 . TRBV6-5 .
TGCGCCAGCAGCCCGTCCGGAGGGGTTGTATCCAATGAGCAGTTCTTC CASSPSGGVVSNEQFF TRBJ2-1 . TRBV5-1 .
TGCGCCAGCAGCACCCGGGACTCCCACGGGACCCAGTACTTC CASSTRDSHGTQYF TRBJ2-5 . TRBV5-1 .
TGCAGCGTTGGTAACAGCTACGAGCAGTACTTC CSVGNSYEQYF TRBJ2-7 . TRBV29-1 .
TGTGCCAGCAGTGTGACGGGCCTCCCTAGCGATGAGCAGTTCTTC CASSVTGLPSDEQFF TRBJ2-1 . TRBV25-1 .
TGTGCCAGCTCACCAATACTCCTACAGCAGCCCCAGCATTTT CASSPILLQQPQHF TRBJ1-5 . TRBV18 .
TGCGCCAGCCGCCTCCGAGGGGGCTTGGGTGAAAAACTGTTTTTT CASRLRGGLGEKLFF TRBJ1-4 TRBD1 TRBV5-1 once
TGTGCCAGCAGCTTACAGGCCTATGGCTACACCTTC CASSLQAYGYTF TRBJ1-2 . TRBV7-9 .
TGTGCCAGCAGTGAGGGACAAGGGTCGCAAGAGACCCAGTACTTC CASSEGQGSQETQYF TRBJ2-5 . TRBV2 .
TGTGCCAGCAGTCTACAGGGTCGGGGCTACGAGCAGTACTTC CASSLQGRGYEQYF TRBJ2-7 . TRBV28 .
TGTGCCAGTAGCATCTTCGGGCAGGGGATGGGCGAGCAGTACTTC CASSIFGQGMGEQYF TRBJ2-7 . TRBV19 once
TGTGCCAGCAGTGAGGGGGCGAACACTGAAGCTTTCTTT CASSEGANTEAFF TRBJ1-1 . TRBV6-1 .
TGTGCCAGCAGCTTAGTCGCAGGTACAGATACGCAGTATTTT CASSLVAGTDTQYF TRBJ2-3 . TRBV7-3 .
TGTGCCAGCAGTCCAACAACAGGGGCAGGCAACTATGGCTACACCTTC CASSPTTGAGNYGYTF TRBJ1-2 TRBD1 TRBV27 .
TGCGCCAGCACCCCCTTAGGGGGGACAGATACCTACGAGCAGTACTTC CASTPLGGTDTYEQYF TRBJ2-7 . TRBV10-2 .
TGTGCCAGCAGTTTAGCGGGAGGAGGAGAGACCCAGTACTTC CASSLAGGGETQYF TRBJ2-5 TRBD2 TRBV28 once
TGTGCCAGCAGCTTAGCCCAGGAGGGAGGCTATGGCTACACCTTC CASSLAQEGGYGYTF TRBJ1-2 . TRBV7-8 .
TGTGCCAGCAGCTTAACCCCCCGCGGGATTACTAGCACAGATACGCAGTATTTT CASSLTPRGITSTDTQYF TRBJ2-3 . TRBV7-3 .
TGTGCCTTACTAACAGGGGGCAGTGAAAAACTGTTTTTT CALLTGGSEKLFF TRBJ1-4 TRBD1 TRBV30 few
TGTGCCAGCAGTTTATTCCCTCCGGGACAGGGGGTCGAAGGACATCAGCCCCAGCATTTT CASSLFPPGQGVEGHQPQHF TRBJ1-5 TRBD1 TRBV27 .
TGTGCCAGCAGCCAAGATACGCAACAGGGTCTCTTCATACTCTTT CASSQDTQQGLFILF TRBJ1-6 . TRBV4-2 .
TGTGCCAGTAGCCCACAGGGCCCTGAAGCTTTCTTT CASSPQGPEAFF TRBJ1-1 . TRBV19 .
TGTGCCAGCAGCCCGCGAAGCAATCAGCCCCAGCATTTT CASSPRSNQPQHF TRBJ1-5 . TRBV27 .
TGTGCCAGCAGCCCACAAATCGTTGGTGAAGCTTTCTTT CASSPQIVGEAFF TRBJ1-1 . TRBV7-8 .
TGTGCCAGCAGTTACTCCAGGGGGACCGGGGAGCTGTTTTTT CASSYSRGTGELFF TRBJ2-2 TRBD1 TRBV6-5 .
TGTGCCAGCAGCTCGTCAGACAGGGAACTAGCCAAAAACATTCAGTACTTC CASSSSDRELAKNIQYF TRBJ2-4 TRBD1 TRBV5-4 once
TGCGCCAGCAGCTTGGCCACAGCCCCGAACACTGAAGCTTTCTTT CASSLATAPNTEAFF TRBJ1-1 . TRBV5-1 .
TGTGCCAGCAGGACCGGGACATATGGTGGCTACACCTTC CASRTGTYGGYTF TRBJ1-2 . TRBV6-4 .
TGTGCCAGTACCATAGCGGGGATGGAGACCCAGTACTTC CASTIAGMETQYF TRBJ2-5 TRBD2 TRBV19 .
TGTGCCAGCAGCTTGCCGACTGCTAATCAGCCCCAGCATTTT CASSLPTANQPQHF TRBJ1-5 . TRBV7-8 few
TGTGCCAGTAGCCAAGCGGGGGGCGCGTCCAACGAGCAGTACTTC CASSQAGGASNEQYF TRBJ2-7 TRBD2 TRBV19 .
TGTGCCAGCAGCTATTTAATTCAGGGGGCTGATGGCTACACCTTC CASSYLIQGADGYTF TRBJ1-2 TRBD1 TRBV7-6 .
TGTGCCACCGTAGGACAGGGTTTAAGAGAGACCCAGTACTTC CATVGQGLRETQYF TRBJ2-5 TRBD1 TRBV6-1 .
TGTGCCAGCAGTGAAGTTAGCTCCTACGAGCAGTACTTC CASSEVSSYEQYF TRBJ2-7 . TRBV6-1 .
TGTGCCAGCAGTAAACCCGGGACAACCGCTTACTTC CASSKPGTTAYF TRBJ2-4 . TRBV6-5 .
TGTGCCAGCAGCTTAGCAGCGAGGGAGCAGTACTTC CASSLAAREQYF TRBJ2-7 . TRBV7-9 .
TGTGCCAGCAGTTCAATCAGGGATAATTCACCCCTCCACTTT CASSSIRDNSPLHF TRBJ1-6 . TRBV27 .
TGTGCCAGCAGACTAGCGGGATATTGGGAGCAGTACTTC CASRLAGYWEQYF TRBJ2-7 TRBD2 TRBV6-5 once